A single sample gave rise to the 26 T cell receptor beta chains below, sequenced in a study of blood T cells in healthy people across ages. Primers used in a second PCR of about 6 to 12 cycles were a sample-barcoded 5' primer and a J-beta primer mix. TCRdb analysed the 5' RACE reads with MiXCR anew, one entry per CDR3 protein. The table has approximately 360,000 distinct CDR3 sequences, more than 45% seen once. The sequencing input was blood. These receptors came from a man aged 55 to 70 in good health.

V is TRBV18 and J is TRBJ2-3, with TRBD1 matching 7 bases. CDR1 KGHSH and CDR2 LQKENI come from the germline V gene. The CDR3 length is 17 residues. J was trimmed by 0 bases and V by 3 bases; bases with no gene match: 9. The CDR3 is CASSPLFRDSSTDTQYF. The CDR3 nucleotides are TGTGCCAGCTCACCTCTGTTCCGGGACAGTAGCACAGATACGCAGTATTTT.

This clonotype was seen more than once but under ten times. A clone one base away is much larger, so this may be a read error. J is TRBJ2-5 and V is TRBV20-1; D remains unclear. This CDR3 has 14 residues. The ends were cut back, 4 bases at V and 11 bases at J, with 23 bases in the middle. CDR1 is DFQATT, CDR2 SNEGSKA, per germline (reference sequence). CDR3 residues: CSATSHVYGNEQYF. The CDR3 DNA follows: TGCAGTGCTACCTCACACGTCTATGGGAATGAGCAGTACTTC.

This chain links TRBV12-3 or TRBV12-4 with TRBJ1-3, with a weak D call TRBD1 (6 bases). The V and J ends lost 6 bases and 2 bases respectively, with 14 bases between them. The CDR3 spans 15 residues. The CDR3 loop is CASSLLGTPGNTIYF. The DNA of the CDR3 is TGTGCCAGCAGCCTACTCGGGACACCTGGAAACACCATATATTTT.

This clonotype was seen only a few times. This chain joins TRBV20-1 and TRBJ2-5, with D perhaps TRBD1 (6 bases). The CDR3 consists of 14 residues. V lost 0 bases and J 5 bases, leaving 13 bases between the germline ends. Germline V CDR1 and CDR2: DFQATT, SNEGSKA (reference sequence). CDR3 DNA: TGCAGTGCTAGAGATCTTTTCGACAGGGAGACCCAGTACTTC. Its translation is CSARDLFDRETQYF.

This clonotype was observed a handful of times. This rearrangement joins TRBV10-3 to TRBJ2-3; 12 nucleotides align to TRBD2. CDR3 length: 21 amino acids. The V and J ends lost 0 bases and 2 bases, in that order; junction bases with no gene match: 15. CDR1 and CDR2 (germline): ENHRY, SYGVKD. CDR3 sequence: CAISESLASGGAPGLTDTQYF. CDR3 bases: TGTGCCATCAGTGAGTCTTTGGCTAGCGGGGGGGCTCCAGGCCTCACAGATACGCAGTATTTT.

This sequence joins TRBV11-3 and TRBJ1-6; maybe TRBD1 (6 bases). The germline V gene encodes CDR1 SGHNT and CDR2 YENEEA. V lost 5 bases, J lost 5 bases, and 10 bases lay in between. There are 14 residues in the CDR3. Here the CDR3 DNA reads TGTGCCAGCAGCCAAGGACAGAATAATTCACCCCTCCACTTT. Its translation is CASSQGQNNSPLHF.

The CDR3: CSARDLRGGETQYF. CDR3 nucleotide sequence: TGCAGTGCTAGAGATCTGAGGGGAGGAGAGACCCAGTACTTC. The chain joins TRBV20-1 to TRBJ2-5, with D tentatively TRBD2 (6 bases). CDR3 length: 14 residues. Trimming shortened V by 0 bases and J by 4 bases, and 12 bases separated the two germline ends. The V gene's germline CDR1 is DFQATT and CDR2 SNEGSKA (reference sequence).

The V gene is TRBV20-1, the J gene TRBJ2-7, with TRBD2 as a possible D gene (6 bases). CDR3 length: 13 amino acids. Germline V gives CDR1 DFQATT, CDR2 SNEGSKA (reference sequence). The V and J ends lost 2 bases and 7 bases respectively, with 15 bases between them. CDR3 protein: CSARPLLAWEQYF. The CDR3 DNA follows: TGCAGTGCTAGACCCCTCCTAGCGTGGGAGCAGTACTTC.

The V call is TRBV30, the J call TRBJ2-5, with a possible D match to TRBD2 (6 bases). The J call may not be correct, given that the DNA end is closer to TRBJ2-7. The CDR3 has 14 amino acids. Looked up from germline, CDR1 is GTSNPN and CDR2 is SVGIG (reference sequence). The CDR3 loop is CAWSGQGGVYEQYF. Here the CDR3 DNA reads TGTGCCTGGAGTGGTCAGGGCGGGGTATACGAGCAGTACTTC.

V usage is TRBV10-3 and J usage is TRBJ2-7; no reliable D call. The CDR3 spans 12 residues. Germline V gene sequence: CDR1 ENHRY, CDR2 SYGVKD. Between the trimmed V and J ends, which lost 4 bases and 1 base, there was a span of 5 bases. CDR3: CAISVGSYEQYF. As DNA, the CDR3 is TGTGCCATCAGTGTTGGTTCCTACGAGCAGTACTTC.

This clonotype was counted at least ten times. The rearrangement links TRBV12-3 or TRBV12-4 to TRBJ2-3; D uncertain. CDR3 length: 12 residues. The V and J ends lost 6 bases and 6 bases respectively, with 10 bases between them. CDR3: CASSRMGDTQYF. CDR3 nucleotides: TGTGCCAGCAGCCGAATGGGGGATACGCAGTATTTT.

This clonotype was counted ten times or more. The genes are TRBV29-1 and TRBJ1-1; a weak D match, TRBD1 (6 bases). V was cut by 2 bases and J by 4 bases, with 11 bases left in between. Germline assignment: CDR1 SQVTM and CDR2 ANQGSEA. This CDR3 spans 13 amino acids. The CDR3 here is CSVESDRFTEAFF. The CDR3 coding sequence is TGCAGCGTTGAATCGGACAGATTCACTGAAGCTTTCTTT.

This chain connects TRBV27 to TRBJ2-1; maybe TRBD2 (6 bases). The germline V gene has CDR1 MNHEY and CDR2 SMNVEV (reference sequence). This CDR3 region has 15 residues. Trimming stripped 10 bases from V and 4 bases from J, with 20 bases between. The CDR3 bases are TGTGCCACCTCGATGGGGACGGGAGCGTACAATGAGCAGTTCTTC. Its protein product is CATSMGTGAYNEQFF.

This clonotype was seen only once. The rearrangement uses TRBV21-1 and TRBJ2-1; the table names TRBD2, a call not compared with the DNA. The tail of the sequence fits TRBJ2-7 better, so the J call may be wrong. TRBV21-1 corresponds to a pseudogene. The CDR3 is 13 amino acids. The CDR3 bases are TGTGCCAGCAACAGTGATCGGGTCTACGAGCAGTACTTC. Encoded protein: CASNSDRVYEQYF.

This clonotype was picked up many times. The J gene is TRBJ2-7, the V gene TRBV9; no firm D call. Trimming shortened V by 0 bases and J by 5 bases, and 15 bases separated the two germline ends. From germline, CDR1 is SGDLS and CDR2 YYNGEE. CDR3 size: 15 residues. DNA for the CDR3: TGTGCCAGCAGCGTAGGAGTCACGGGCCCCCACGAGCAGTACTTC. Its protein product is CASSVGVTGPHEQYF. Full variable domain (missing parts from reference TRBV9 and TRBJ2-7): DSGVTQTPKHLITATGQRVTLRCSPRSGDLSVYWYQQSLDQGLQFLIQYYNGEERAKGNILERFSAQQFPDLHSELNLSSLELGDSALYFCASSVGVTGPHEQYFGPGTRLTVT.

As to this clonotype: Germline and junction disagree at one end, which may indicate a read error. This chain connects TRBV27 to TRBJ2-5; no clear D. Germline V lookup: CDR1 MNHEY, CDR2 SMNVEV (reference sequence). This CDR3 comprises 13 residues. CDR3 region: CTSSFEPHLEQYF. CDR3 DNA: TGTACCAGCAGTTTCGAGCCCCATTTGGAGCAGTACTTC.

This rearrangement joins TRBV11-3 to TRBJ2-3; maybe TRBD1 (7 bases). Germline V gene data show CDR1 as SGHNT and CDR2 as YENEEA. The V end lost 3 bases, the J end lost 1 base, and 17 bases lay between the germline ends. This CDR3 is built from 17 residues. CDR3 in amino acids: CASSFGGRGDGTDTQYF. Written as DNA, the CDR3 is TGTGCCAGCAGCTTCGGAGGCAGGGGGGATGGCACAGATACGCAGTATTTT.

As regards this clonotype: A read error is possible here, since a much larger clone lies one base away. The gene calls are TRBV6-1 and TRBJ2-7; 8 bases are shared with TRBD1. J gave up 3 bases and V 6 bases, and 1 base lay outside the gene matches. The CDR3 is 12 residues long. Germline assignment: CDR1 MNHNS and CDR2 SASEGT. CDR3 protein: CASSGTGYEQYF. CDR3 in DNA: TGTGCCAGCAGCGGGACAGGCTACGAGCAGTACTTC.

The chain combines TRBV7-9 with TRBJ2-3; D unresolved. Trimming left V 1 base short and J 0 bases short, with 11 bases between. CDR1 and CDR2 from the germline V gene are SEHNR and FQNEAQ (reference sequence). This CDR3 spans 16 amino acids. CDR3 sequence: CASSLVPPASTDTQYF. In nucleotides, the CDR3 is TGTGCCAGCAGCTTAGTACCCCCGGCTAGCACAGATACGCAGTATTTT.

The J gene is TRBJ2-7, the V gene TRBV20-1, with D possibly being TRBD1 (6 bases). Germline assignment: CDR1 DFQATT and CDR2 SNEGSKA (reference sequence). The V end lost 4 bases, the J end lost 2 bases, and 18 bases lay between the germline ends. The CDR3 spans 15 residues. The DNA for the CDR3 is TGCAGTGCTACGTCGTCGAGGGGGTCCCCCTACGAGCAGTACTTC. Translated: CSATSSRGSPYEQYF.

The chain recombines TRBV27 with TRBJ2-3; D unresolved. CDR3 length: 14 amino acids. Germline-derived CDR1 and CDR2 are MNHEY and SMNVEV (reference sequence). V was clipped by 2 bases and J by 4 bases, with 10 bases between them. CDR3 nucleotides: TGTGCCAGCAGTTTACCGGGTCTCGCAGATACGCAGTATTTT. Translating gives CASSLPGLADTQYF.

Many counts were recorded for this clonotype. This rearrangement joins TRBV6-6 to TRBJ2-3; D assignment may be TRBD1 or TRBD2 (6 bases each). The CDR3 runs to 17 residues. Germline lookup yields CDR1 MNHNY and CDR2 SVGAGI (reference sequence). V was pared by 7 bases and J by 2 bases, with 22 bases between. CDR3 in amino acids: CASKQGSGAPITDTQYF. In DNA, the CDR3 is TGTGCCAGCAAGCAAGGTTCGGGGGCCCCCATCACAGATACGCAGTATTTT.

This chain connects TRBV10-3 to TRBJ1-1; no firm D call. Germline V gene data show CDR1 as ENHRY and CDR2 as SYGVKD. The CDR3 spans 12 residues. V gave up 5 bases and J gave up 0 bases, with 4 bases separating them. DNA for the CDR3: TGTGCCATCAGTAGCATGAACACTGAAGCTTTCTTT. Encoded protein: CAISSMNTEAFF.

The genes are TRBV27 and TRBJ1-5; a weak D match, TRBD1 (6 bases). The CDR3 consists of 14 residues. Germline loops: CDR1 MNHEY, CDR2 SMNVEV (reference sequence). Trimming left V 4 bases short and J 2 bases short, with 9 bases between. In nucleotides, the CDR3 is TGTGCCAGCAGTTCACGACAGGGCAATCAGCCCCAGCATTTT. This encodes CASSSRQGNQPQHF.

Only a few counts were recorded for this clonotype. This may come from a read error, since a much larger clone is one base off. The V call is TRBV6-5, the J call TRBJ2-1; D might be TRBD2 (7 bases). From germline, CDR1 is MNHEY and CDR2 SVGAGI. With 6 bases removed from V and 13 bases from J, the gap between germline ends came to 22 bases. The CDR3 length is 14 residues. The DNA for the CDR3 is TGTGCCAGCAGCCGGGGGGCCTTCGCGGAGACCCAGTTCTTC. Translation: CASSRGAFAETQFF.

In this sample, this clonotype turned up once. The chain has TRBV2 and TRBJ1-4; no clear D gene. This CDR3 is built from 12 residues. Germline CDR1 reads SNHLY; CDR2 reads FYNNEI. Trimming cost V 1 base and J 12 bases, with 9 bases left between them. CDR3 nucleotide sequence: TGTGCCAGCAGTGAAGATTACGGGGAACTGTTTTTT. Translation gives CASSEDYGELFF.